The 9 T cell receptor beta chains presented below share a single source sample, sequenced in a study of blood T cell repertoires in COVID-19. This table comes from immunoSEQ multiplex PCR, and its TCRdb copy is limited to in-frame clones, with some not included. The sample includes roughly 150,000 clones, roughly four fifths seen only once; the top ten take around 2.7%. The sample taken for sequencing was peripheral blood. The receptors were sampled from a woman aged 80 or over with COVID-19, enrolled during active disease.

J is TRBJ1-1 and V is TRBV10-3, with D possibly being TRBD1 (5 bases). Trimming cost V 5 bases and J 0 bases, with 10 bases left between them. CDR1 and CDR2 from the germline V gene are ENHRY and SYGVKD. The CDR3 has 14 residues. The CDR3 sequence: CAISRREVNTEAFF. Written as DNA, the CDR3 is TGTGCCATCAGTCGCAGGGAGGTGAACACTGAAGCTTTCTTT.

The V and J genes are TRBV7-9 and TRBJ1-1, with D unresolved. CDR3 length: 15 amino acids. V was clipped by 5 bases and J by 1 base, with 14 bases between them. The germline CDR1 and CDR2 sequences are SEHNR and FQNEAQ (reference sequence). CDR3 amino acids: CASSPLSWQNTEAFF. The CDR3 region has the DNA TGTGCCAGCAGCCCCCTCAGTTGGCAGAACACTGAAGCTTTCTTT.

The CDR3 sequence is CASSLIRGAYNEQFF. The CDR3 DNA follows: TGTGCCAGCAGCTTAATCAGGGGCGCCTACAATGAGCAGTTCTTC. This chain connects TRBV7-8 to TRBJ2-1; possibly TRBD1 for D (6 bases). The CDR3 length is 15 residues. The germline CDR1 and CDR2 sequences are SGHVS and FQNEAQ. Trimming shortened V by 2 bases and J by 2 bases, and 10 bases separated the two germline ends.

The V and J genes are TRBV3-1 (or the pseudogene TRBV3-2) and TRBJ1-1; TRBD1 agrees at 7 bases. The CDR3 is 15 amino acids. V trimming: 3 bases; J trimming: 1 base; junction bases outside the gene matches: 5. Looked up from germline, CDR1 is LGHDT and CDR2 is YNNKEL (reference sequence). In DNA form, the CDR3 reads TGTGCCAGCAGCCAGGCCGGGACAGAGAACACTGAAGCTTTCTTT. Translating it yields CASSQAGTENTEAFF.

With respect to this clone: The sample holds other DNA sequences that translate to the same CDR3. This chain links TRBV6-5 with TRBJ1-1; tentatively, D is TRBD1 (6 bases). The V gene's germline CDR1 is MNHEY and CDR2 SVGAGI. Trimming removed 6 bases at V and 1 base at J, with 9 bases between. CDR3 length: 13 residues. In nucleotides, the CDR3 is TGTGCCAGCAGCCTACAGGGGAACACTGAAGCTTTCTTT. It specifies CASSLQGNTEAFF.

The chain combines TRBV4-3 with TRBJ1-6, with D possibly being TRBD1 (6 bases). Germline values: CDR1 LGHNA, CDR2 YSLEER. V lost 0 bases to trimming and J lost 8 bases, with 11 bases between them. The CDR3 extends over 15 amino acids. In DNA, the CDR3 is TGCGCCAGCAGCCAAGATCCAGGGGCTGATTCACCCCTCCACTTT. It translates to CASSQDPGADSPLHF.

V is TRBV6-5 and J is TRBJ1-1; a weak D match, TRBD1 (5 bases). V lost 5 bases and J lost 0, with 10 bases in between. The germline gives CDR1 MNHEY, CDR2 SVGAGI. The CDR3 extends over 14 amino acids. The CDR3 DNA sequence: TGTGCCAGCAGTCAGTGGGGCATGAACACTGAAGCTTTCTTT. This encodes CASSQWGMNTEAFF.

V usage is TRBV6-2 or TRBV6-3 and J usage is TRBJ1-5; D perhaps matches TRBD1 (6 bases). Trimming removed 6 bases from V and 4 bases from J, with 13 bases in between. Looked up from germline, CDR1 is MNHEY and CDR2 is SVGEGT. This CDR3 has 14 amino acids. The CDR3 region has the DNA TGTGCCAGCAGCCCCACAAGGGGGAATCAGCCCCAGCATTTT. Its protein product is CASSPTRGNQPQHF.

The chain is built from TRBV6-5 and TRBJ1-2; D not resolved. V was pared by 9 bases and J by 0 bases, with 8 bases between. There are 12 residues in the CDR3. The germline V gene encodes CDR1 MNHEY and CDR2 SVGAGI. The CDR3 DNA sequence: TGTGCCAGTGGCAGGACTAACTATGGCTACACCTTC. Encoded protein: CASGRTNYGYTF.